The TCR beta chain under discussion was sequenced for a study of blood T cell repertoires in COVID-19. Whole-study context: The origin of the acute and convalescent COVID-19 samples was the United States, Italy and Spain. T cells, B-cell-depleted T cells, or PBMCs provided the cDNA or gDNA that served as material.

Per the study methods: Quantification of nucleated cells was approximated via reference gene primer amplification. Profiling relied on immunoSEQ multiplex PCR, and the TCRdb table lists in-frame clones only, not all of them. That table gives V, J and clone size, and the DNA gave D and trimming. Of tens of thousands of clones listed, about 92% are singletons. This clone was observed a few times. The CDR3 runs to 13 residues. CDR1 is SGHNT and CDR2 is YYREEE in the germline V gene (reference sequence). V shed 1 base and J shed 10 bases, with 12 bases lying between them. This receptor was identified in a man between 60 and 75 years old with acute or convalescent COVID-19. The genes are TRBV5-4 and TRBJ2-1, with D unclear. Sequencing was carried out using peripheral blood. The CDR3 nucleotides are TGTGCCAGCAGCTTGATCGTCACAGACGAGCAGTTCTTC. It is translated as CASSLIVTDEQFF.